A selection of T cell receptor beta chains follows, all from one sample in a study of cytotoxic CD8 clonotypes in ibrutinib-treated CLL. TCRdb's copy holds only in-frame clones and misses some; the assay was immunoSEQ multiplex PCR. The profile shows 110,000 to 150,000 clones, 76% of them singletons. The sequencing used PBMCs, collected after 24 months of ibrutinib treatment. All receptors derive from a human donor with chronic lymphocytic leukemia. Each CDR3 is given with its conserved first and last residue. Fields, in order: J gene, V gene, clone size, D gene, CDR3 DNA, CDR3 protein. D genes are given only for firm matches. Clone sizes are given selectively: once, few, many, or a class where the clone is expanded.

TRBJ2-7 TRBV28 few TRBD2 TGTGCCAGCAGTACCGGTGGGGGGGAGGCCTACGAGCAGTACTTC CASSTGGGEAYEQYF
TRBJ1-2 TRBV9 . . TGTGCCAGCAGCGTAGTAGGGGAGGGCGGCTACACCTTC CASSVVGEGGYTF
TRBJ2-1 TRBV7-9 once TRBD2 TGTGCCAGCAGCCGCGGGACTAGCGGCAACAATGAGCAGTTCTTC CASSRGTSGNNEQFF
TRBJ2-7 TRBV29-1 . . TGCAGCGTGGGGGGTGCGGCAACCTACGAGCAGTACTTC CSVGGAATYEQYF
TRBJ2-6 TRBV11-2 . TRBD1 TGTGCCAGCAGCTTAGCTGGACAGGGGGAGTCCTCTGGGGCCAACGTCCTGACTTTC CASSLAGQGESSGANVLTF
TRBJ2-3 TRBV6-4 few TRBD2 TGTGCCAGCAGTGTCAGGGAGGGAGATACGCAGTATTTT CASSVREGDTQYF
TRBJ2-3 TRBV4-2 . . TGTGCCAGCAGCCCCGGAGCGCTACCGAGCACAGATACGCAGTATTTT CASSPGALPSTDTQYF
TRBJ2-7 TRBV28 . . TGTGCCAGCGGGGAAGGTTTCCTTTACGAGCAGTACTTC CASGEGFLYEQYF
TRBJ1-1 TRBV29-1 . . TGCAGCGTTGGTGAGCTGGGCACTGAAGCTTTCTTT CSVGELGTEAFF
TRBJ2-3 TRBV18 . . TGTGCCAGCTCACCACTGTCCCGCGGGACAGATACGCAGTATTTT CASSPLSRGTDTQYF
TRBJ1-4 TRBV11-1 few . TGTGCCAGCAGCGCCGGCCGTTCCGCTAATGAAAAACTGTTTTTT CASSAGRSANEKLFF
TRBJ1-5 TRBV9 once . TGTGCCAGCAGCGTAGGGGGAAGGAGGAATCAGCCCCAGCATTTT CASSVGGRRNQPQHF
TRBJ1-4 TRBV6-5 . . TGTGCCAGCAGGAAGGGAGAAAAACTGTTTTTT CASRKGEKLFF
TRBJ1-2 TRBV2 . . TGTGCCAGCAGTGAAGACAGGGCCTCCTATGGCTACACCTTC CASSEDRASYGYTF
TRBJ1-5 TRBV4-3 . . TGCGCCAGCAGCCAAGTGGCAGGGCAGCCCCAGCATTTT CASSQVAGQPQHF
TRBJ2-2 TRBV18 . . TGTGCCAGCTCACTGGGACAAGGGAACACCGGGGAGCTGTTTTTT CASSLGQGNTGELFF
TRBJ1-1 TRBV6-5 once . TGTGCCAGCAGTTACGGGGCAGCTAGCCTTGAAGCTTTCTTT CASSYGAASLEAFF
TRBJ1-5 TRBV11-1 few . TGTGCCAGCAGCGCCAGTAGCAATCAGCCCCAGCATTTT CASSASSNQPQHF
TRBJ1-5 TRBV19 few . TGTGCCAGTAGTATAGACAGATGGGGCAATCAGCCCCAGCATTTT CASSIDRWGNQPQHF
TRBJ2-1 TRBV7-2 . . TGTGCCAGCAGCCCGACCCGCCCAAGGCAGTTCTTC CASSPTRPRQFF
TRBJ1-1 TRBV13 . TRBD1 TGTGCCAGCAGCACAGGGGGATCTGAAGCTTTCTTT CASSTGGSEAFF
TRBJ1-2 TRBV28 few . TGTGCCAGCAACCCAGGGGCTGGCTACACCTTC CASNPGAGYTF
TRBJ2-7 TRBV6-1 . TRBD1 TGTGCCAGCAGGACAGGGGGAACAGGGGCCGACGAGCAGTACTTC CASRTGGTGADEQYF
TRBJ2-3 TRBV30 few . TGTGCCTGGAGTCCCGGCCGGTGGGGCCACACAGATACGCAGTATTTT CAWSPGRWGHTDTQYF
TRBJ2-7 TRBV5-1 . TRBD1 TGCGCCAGCAGAGGGACAGGGGGAGGCGAGCAGTACTTC CASRGTGGGEQYF
TRBJ2-3 TRBV4-3 . . TGCGCCAGCAGCCAAGGGTTCGCGGGGAGTTCTACAGATACGCAGTATTTT CASSQGFAGSSTDTQYF
TRBJ2-3 TRBV27 . . TGTGCCAGCAGCCTTACCCGGGCGGGTACGCAGTATTTT CASSLTRAGTQYF
TRBJ2-7 TRBV5-1 once . TGCGCCAGCAGCATCGGGTCGCGGGAAAACGAGCAGTACTTC CASSIGSRENEQYF
TRBJ2-2 TRBV9 . TRBD2 TGTGCCAGCACCAAGGGGGGACTAGCGGCCGGGGAGCTGTTTTTT CASTKGGLAAGELFF